This T cell receptor beta chain was sequenced during a study of neurological immune-mediated disorders. This CDR3 is 15 amino acids long. There are many counts of this clonotype. A read error may produce the germline difference seen at one junction end. TCRdb reprocessed the 5' RACE reads via MiXCR and lists one record per CDR3 protein. This table holds under 90,000 distinct CDR3 sequences, 10% found once. The TCR originated in a man aged 40-50 years in good health. This chain joins TRBV12-3 or TRBV12-4 and TRBJ2-7, with a possible D match to TRBD1 (5 bases). Sequencing used PBMCs. The CDR3 DNA reads TGTGCCAGCAGTTTAGAGGGTTTGGGCAGGGCCCCTCTCATATTC. Encoded protein: CASSLEGLGRAPLIF.